These 8 T cell receptor beta chains share one sample of origin, sequenced in a study of response to subunit inactivated influenza vaccine. TCRdb ran MiXCR on the RT-PCR reads and lists one entry per CDR3 protein. The sample carries 500,000 to 600,000 distinct CDR3 sequences, 10% to 15% recorded once. The source was PBMCs from blood, collected on the day of vaccination. Receptors were obtained from a man aged 50-59 years who received an inactivated influenza vaccine.

This clonotype appeared a few times. This sequence joins TRBV6-2 or TRBV6-3 and TRBJ1-5, with D hard to call. The CDR3 contains 13 residues. Germline V gene lookup returns CDR1 MNHEY and CDR2 SVGEGT. The V end was cut by 7 bases, the J end by 5 bases, with 12 bases between. This CDR3 is CASTRSGDQPQHF. In nucleotides, the CDR3 is TGTGCCAGCACTAGGTCTGGGGATCAGCCCCAGCATTTT.

In the case of this clonotype: A read error may be the cause here, since a much bigger clone is one base away. The chain carries TRBV29-1 and TRBJ2-7; D is undetermined. This CDR3 comprises 11 residues. From germline, CDR1 is SQVTM and CDR2 ANQGSEA. The CDR3 loop reads CSVGGPYEHYF. The DNA for the CDR3 is TGCAGCGTGGGCGGTCCCTACGAGCACTACTTC.

This chain joins TRBV6-2 or TRBV6-3 and TRBJ2-1; D gene uncertain. This CDR3 has 16 residues. The V end was cut by 2 bases, the J end by 7 bases, with 18 bases between. CDR1 MNHEY and CDR2 SVGEGT come from the germline V gene. CDR3 amino acids: CASSYTPRQFGNEQFF. The CDR3 DNA is TGTGCCAGCAGTTACACCCCGAGACAATTCGGAAATGAGCAGTTCTTC.

This clonotype was detected a few times. Mismatch with germline at one junction end may stem from a read error. The genes are TRBV7-2 and TRBJ2-1; TRBD1 aligns across 12 bases. Germline CDR1 is SGHTA and CDR2 is FQGNSA. The CDR3 sequence is 13 residues long. CDR3 DNA sequence: TGTGCCAGCAGGGGACAGGGGGCGATGGAACAAGTCTTC. It translates to CASRGQGAMEQVF.

This clonotype was observed a handful of times. This chain joins TRBV6-2 or TRBV6-3 and TRBJ2-1; TRBD2 might be the D (6 bases). The CDR3 runs to 17 residues. V lost 6 bases to trimming and J lost 1 base, with 19 bases between them. Germline CDR1 reads MNHEY; CDR2 reads SVGEGT. CDR3 nucleotide sequence: TGTGCCAGCAGAAGCCCCCCGGGGGATCGGTCCTACAATGAGCAGTTCTTC. This encodes CASRSPPGDRSYNEQFF.

This clonotype was observed many times. The chain combines TRBV10-3 with TRBJ2-5; the match to TRBD1 covers 10 bases. Germline V lookup: CDR1 ENHRY, CDR2 SYGVKD. The V and J ends lost 6 bases and 3 bases, in that order; junction bases with no gene match: 1. CDR3 length: 13 residues. The CDR3 DNA reads as TGTGCCATCAGCGGGACAGGGGAAGAGACCCAGTACTTC. It translates to CAISGTGEETQYF.

The chain couples TRBV7-9 to TRBJ2-5; 9 bases align to TRBD2. J gave up 1 base and V 5 bases, and 11 bases lay outside the gene matches. The CDR3 totals 17 residues. Germline V gene data show CDR1 as SEHNR and CDR2 as FQNEAQ (reference sequence). The chain's CDR3 is CASSIEGLREGQETQYF. In DNA, the CDR3 is TGTGCCAGCAGCATCGAAGGTCTGCGGGAGGGCCAAGAGACCCAGTACTTC.

There are a few counts of this clonotype. V is TRBV6-2 or TRBV6-3 and J is TRBJ1-2, with D perhaps TRBD1 (6 bases). Germline CDR1 reads MNHEY; CDR2 reads SVGEGT. This CDR3 is built from 13 residues. V lost 3 bases and J 3 bases, leaving 8 bases between the germline ends. CDR3 DNA sequence: TGTGCCAGCAGTTATACAGGGTACTATGGCTACACCTTC. Its translation is CASSYTGYYGYTF.